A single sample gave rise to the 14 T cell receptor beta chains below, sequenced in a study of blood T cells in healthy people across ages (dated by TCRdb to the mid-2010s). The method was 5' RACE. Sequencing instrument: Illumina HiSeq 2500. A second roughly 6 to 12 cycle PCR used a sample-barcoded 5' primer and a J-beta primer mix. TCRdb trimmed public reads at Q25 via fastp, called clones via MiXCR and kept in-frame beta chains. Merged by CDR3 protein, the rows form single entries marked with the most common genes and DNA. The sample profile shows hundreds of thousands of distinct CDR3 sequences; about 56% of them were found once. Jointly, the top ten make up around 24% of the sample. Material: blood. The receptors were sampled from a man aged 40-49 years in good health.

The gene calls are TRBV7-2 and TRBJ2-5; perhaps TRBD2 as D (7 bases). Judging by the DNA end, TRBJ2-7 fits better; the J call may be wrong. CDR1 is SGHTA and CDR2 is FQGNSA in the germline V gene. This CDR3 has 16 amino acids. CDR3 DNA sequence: TGTGCCAGCAGCTTAGAATGGGGGGGGGCCTCCTACGAGCAGTACTTC. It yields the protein CASSLEWGGASYEQYF.

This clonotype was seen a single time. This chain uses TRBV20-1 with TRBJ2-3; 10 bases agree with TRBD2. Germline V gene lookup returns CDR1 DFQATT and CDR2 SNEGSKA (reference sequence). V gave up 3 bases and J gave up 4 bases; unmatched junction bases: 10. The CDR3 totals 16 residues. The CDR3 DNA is TGCAGTGCTAGTCCTCTCACTAGCGGGAAATCAGATACGCAGTATTTT. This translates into CSASPLTSGKSDTQYF.

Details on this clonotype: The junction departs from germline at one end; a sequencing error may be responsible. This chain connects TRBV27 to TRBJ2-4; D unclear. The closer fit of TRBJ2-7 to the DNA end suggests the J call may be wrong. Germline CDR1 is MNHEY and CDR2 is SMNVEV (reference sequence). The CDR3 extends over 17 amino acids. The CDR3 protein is CASSPRPAAYDSDEQYF. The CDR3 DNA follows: TGTGCCAGCAGTCCACGCCCGGCGGCTTATGACTCCGACGAGCAGTACTTC.

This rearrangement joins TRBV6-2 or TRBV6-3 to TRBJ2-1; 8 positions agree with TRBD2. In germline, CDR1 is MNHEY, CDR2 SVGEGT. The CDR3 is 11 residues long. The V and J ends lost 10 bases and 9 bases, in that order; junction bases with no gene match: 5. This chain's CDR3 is CATNRGGEQFF. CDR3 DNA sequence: TGTGCCACCAACCGGGGGGGTGAGCAGTTCTTC.

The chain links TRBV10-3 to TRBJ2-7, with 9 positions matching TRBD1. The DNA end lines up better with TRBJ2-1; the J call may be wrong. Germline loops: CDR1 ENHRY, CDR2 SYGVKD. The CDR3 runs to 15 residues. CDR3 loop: CAISDQQGAQNEQFF. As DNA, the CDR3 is TGTGCCATCAGTGACCAACAGGGGGCTCAAAATGAGCAGTTCTTC.

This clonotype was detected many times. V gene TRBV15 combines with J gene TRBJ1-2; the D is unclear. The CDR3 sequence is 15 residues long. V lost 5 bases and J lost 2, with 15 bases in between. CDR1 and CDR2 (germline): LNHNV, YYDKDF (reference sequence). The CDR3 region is CATSPPERPNYGYTF. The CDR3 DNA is TGTGCCACCAGCCCCCCGGAGCGGCCCAACTATGGCTACACCTTC.

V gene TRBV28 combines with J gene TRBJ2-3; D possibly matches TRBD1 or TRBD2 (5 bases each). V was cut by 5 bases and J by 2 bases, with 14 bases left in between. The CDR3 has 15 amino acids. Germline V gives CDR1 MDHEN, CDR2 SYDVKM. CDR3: CASSEPSRDTDTQYF. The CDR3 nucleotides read TGTGCCAGCAGTGAACCTAGCAGGGACACAGATACGCAGTATTTT.

The CDR3, as DNA: TGTGCCAGCAGCCAATGTGTTCCGGGCTGCGAGCAGTACTTC. It codes for CASSQCVPGCEQYF. V gene TRBV14 combines with J gene TRBJ2-7; D call uncertain. The CDR3 length is 14 residues. Germline CDR1 reads SGHDN; CDR2 reads FVKESK. The germline V and J ends were trimmed by 2 bases and 6 bases, with 14 bases remaining between them.

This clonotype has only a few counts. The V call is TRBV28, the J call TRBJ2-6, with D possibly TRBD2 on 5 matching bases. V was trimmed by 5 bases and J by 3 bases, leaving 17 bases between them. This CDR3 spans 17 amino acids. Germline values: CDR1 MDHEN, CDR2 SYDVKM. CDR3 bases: TGTGCCAGCAGTCAAGGGAGCGGCTACCTTGGGGCCAACGTCCTGACTTTC. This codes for CASSQGSGYLGANVLTF.

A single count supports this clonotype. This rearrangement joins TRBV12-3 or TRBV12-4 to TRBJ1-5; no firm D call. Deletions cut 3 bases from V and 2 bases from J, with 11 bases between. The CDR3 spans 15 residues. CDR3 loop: CASSFLVGGNQPQHF. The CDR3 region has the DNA TGTGCCAGCAGTTTTTTGGTGGGTGGCAATCAGCCCCAGCATTTT.

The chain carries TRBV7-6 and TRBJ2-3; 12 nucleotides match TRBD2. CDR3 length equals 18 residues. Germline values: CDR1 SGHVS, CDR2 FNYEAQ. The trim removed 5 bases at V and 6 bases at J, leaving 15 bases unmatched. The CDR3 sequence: CASSHLVGLAGGPDTQYF. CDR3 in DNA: TGTGCCAGCAGCCACCTGGTAGGGCTAGCGGGAGGGCCGGATACGCAGTATTTT.

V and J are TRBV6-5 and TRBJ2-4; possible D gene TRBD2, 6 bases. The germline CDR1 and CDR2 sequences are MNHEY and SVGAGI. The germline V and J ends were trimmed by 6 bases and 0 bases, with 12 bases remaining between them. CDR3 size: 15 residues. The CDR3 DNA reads TGTGCCAGCAGCCCTACTAGCAGAGCCAAAAACATTCAGTACTTC. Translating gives CASSPTSRAKNIQYF.

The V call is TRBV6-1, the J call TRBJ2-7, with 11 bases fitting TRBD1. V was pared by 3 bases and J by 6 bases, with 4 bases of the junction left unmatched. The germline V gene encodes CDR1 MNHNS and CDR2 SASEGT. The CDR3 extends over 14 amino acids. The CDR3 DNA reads TGTGCCAGCAGTGACGGACAGGGGGCGATCGAGCAGTACTTC. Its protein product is CASSDGQGAIEQYF.

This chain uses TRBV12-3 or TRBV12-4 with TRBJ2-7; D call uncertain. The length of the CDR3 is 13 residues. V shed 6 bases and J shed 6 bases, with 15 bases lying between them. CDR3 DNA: TGTGCCAGCAGACTCAGTCAAACGGGCGAGCAGTACTTC. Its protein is CASRLSQTGEQYF.